Following are 8 T cell receptor beta chains from one sample sequenced in a study of cytomegalovirus exposure and HLA in healthy donors. This PCR relied on a set of 60 Vbeta primers and 13 Jbeta primers. Assay used: immunoSEQ multiplex PCR; TCRdb lists only in-frame clones, some missing. The sample lists about 120,000 clones, about three quarters occurring once. The sequencing sample was made of PBMCs. These receptors were taken from a woman aged 40 to 49 in good health and CMV-seronegative.

This chain links TRBV23-1 with TRBJ2-3; 8 nucleotides agree with TRBD1. TRBV23-1 is treated as an ORF (open reading frame) with a function not yet certain. The CDR3 has 14 residues. V was pared by 6 bases and J by 4 bases, with 6 bases of the junction left unmatched. The CDR3 spells CASSPGQDADTQYF. DNA for the CDR3: TGCGCCAGCAGCCCGGGACAGGACGCAGATACGCAGTATTTT.

Concerning this clone itself: The junction does not match germline at one end; this may be a read error. The chain carries TRBV7-9 and TRBJ2-3; the match to TRBD1 covers 9 bases. The CDR3 is 15 amino acids. Germline loops: CDR1 SEHNR, CDR2 FQNEAQ (reference sequence). CDR3 sequence (DNA): TGTTCCAGCAGCTCCCAGACAGGGGGTGGAGATACGCAGTATTTT. This translates into CSSSSQTGGGDTQYF.

V usage is TRBV5-4 and J usage is TRBJ1-2; D gene unclear. The V end lost 9 bases, the J end lost 2 bases, and 11 bases lay between the germline ends. CDR3 length: 12 amino acids. Germline lookup yields CDR1 SGHNT and CDR2 YYREEE (reference sequence). The chain's CDR3 is CATLSWNYGYTF. CDR3 nucleotides: TGTGCCACCCTTAGCTGGAACTATGGCTACACCTTC.

This chain joins TRBV1 and TRBJ2-3; the table's D call of TRBD2 was not tested on the DNA. TRBV1 is listed as a pseudogene. This CDR3 has 20 residues. The CDR3 is CTSSQDHLAGGSDLTDTQYF. The CDR3 region has the DNA TGCACCAGCAGCCAAGATCATCTAGCGGGAGGGTCTGACCTCACAGATACGCAGTATTTT.

The chain joins TRBV28 to TRBJ2-1; D gene unclear. V lost 5 bases to trimming and J lost 4 bases, with 15 bases between them. There are 15 residues in the CDR3. The germline V gene has CDR1 MDHEN and CDR2 SYDVKM. The CDR3 region has the DNA TGTGCCAGCAGTAGGCGGTCCTCCTCTTACAATGAGCAGTTCTTC. It encodes CASSRRSSSYNEQFF.

The rearrangement uses TRBV5-1 and TRBJ2-3; 7 bases line up with TRBD2. This CDR3 is 18 amino acids long. V gave up 1 base and J gave up 0 bases; unmatched junction bases: 11. Germline V gene sequence: CDR1 SGHRS, CDR2 YFSETQ. The CDR3 sequence: CASSLRDYTSPSTDTQYF. CDR3 DNA: TGCGCCAGCAGCTTGCGGGACTACACCTCACCAAGCACAGATACGCAGTATTTT.

The chain employs TRBV6-1 and TRBJ2-2; D is undetermined. V gave up 8 bases and J gave up 5 bases, with 15 bases separating them. The CDR3 loop spans 14 amino acids. From germline, CDR1 is MNHNS and CDR2 SASEGT. CDR3 residues: CASLLSRWTGELFF. The CDR3 DNA follows: TGTGCCAGCCTCCTTTCCCGGTGGACCGGGGAGCTGTTTTTT.

This clone was found a few times. The rearrangement links TRBV14 to TRBJ1-1, with D possibly TRBD1 on 5 matching bases. The CDR3 loop spans 14 amino acids. The V and J ends lost 1 base and 6 bases respectively, with 12 bases between them. Looked up from germline, CDR1 is SGHDN and CDR2 is FVKESK. The DNA of the CDR3 is TGTGCCAGCAGCCAAGGGACATTCAAGGCTGAAGCTTTCTTT. Translation gives CASSQGTFKAEAFF. The full variable domain, with the rest looked up from reference TRBV14 and TRBJ1-1, is EAGVTQFPSHSVIEKGQTVTLRCDPISGHDNLYWYRRVMGKEIKFLLHFVKESKQDESGMPNNRFLAERTGGTYSTLKVQPAELEDSGVYFCASSQGTFKAEAFFGQGTRLTVV.